This T cell receptor (beta chain) stems from a study of blood T cells in healthy people across ages. Points from the study as a whole: Researchers judged that diversity estimates from one million T cells fell short of true values.

The length of the CDR3 is 16 residues. Germline CDR1 SGDLS, CDR2 YYNGEE. The germline V and J ends were trimmed by 2 bases and 4 bases, with 17 bases remaining between them. In this sample, this clonotype turned up many times. Its antigen is as yet unknown. Sample-barcoded 5' priming and a J-beta primer mix drove a second PCR of roughly 6 to 12 cycles. TCRdb recomputed calls from the 5' RACE reads with MiXCR, one row per CDR3 protein. The table has some 890,000 distinct CDR3 sequences, roughly 29% seen once. The same specimen was also included in a second study, on T cells of mothers and their children. From that study: Samples were provided by three healthy Caucasian mothers and their six children.

This sequence joins TRBV9 and TRBJ2-3; TRBD2 might be the D (6 bases). The sample was blood. The TCR comes from a woman in her thirties or forties in good health. The CDR3 DNA is TGTGCCAGCAGCGTCACCGGGACTCATCCGTCAGATACGCAGTATTTT. Its translation is CASSVTGTHPSDTQYF.